This passage covers 15 T cell receptor beta chains from one sample sequenced in a study of blood T cell repertoires in COVID-19. Data came from immunoSEQ multiplex PCR; TCRdb stores just in-frame clones and leaves some out. Of about 30,000 clones listed, 90% are singletons. Source material: peripheral blood. These receptor sequences come from a man aged 70-80 years with active or convalescent COVID-19.

The chain links TRBV6-5 to TRBJ1-1; 9 bases are shared with TRBD1. Trimming took 4 bases from V and 1 from J; bases not matched to a gene: 4. In germline, CDR1 is MNHEY, CDR2 SVGAGI. The CDR3 extends over 15 amino acids. In DNA form, the CDR3 reads TGTGCCAGCAGTTCCCCGGGACAGGGGAACACTGAAGCTTTCTTT. Translated, it gives CASSSPGQGNTEAFF.

V is TRBV29-1 and J is TRBJ1-1; no definite D call. Trimming stripped 4 bases from V and 6 bases from J, with 15 bases between. CDR1 SQVTM and CDR2 ANQGSEA come from the germline V gene. This CDR3 is 13 amino acids long. Here the CDR3 DNA reads TGCAGCGTTGCATCTTCTCTAGAGTCTGAAGCTTTCTTT. Protein sequence: CSVASSLESEAFF.

The J gene is TRBJ2-1, the V gene TRBV6-6; D is ambiguous. This CDR3 is 10 amino acids long. V lost 8 bases and J 8 bases, leaving 7 bases between the germline ends. Germline lookup yields CDR1 MNHNY and CDR2 SVGAGI (reference sequence). The CDR3 DNA sequence: TGTGCCAGCCAGATGGATGAGCAGTTCTTC. This encodes CASQMDEQFF.

The genes are TRBV12-3 or TRBV12-4 and TRBJ1-2; no reliable D call. The CDR3 totals 13 residues. With 5 bases removed from V and 2 bases from J, the gap between germline ends came to 9 bases. The CDR3 protein is CASSQTGNYGYTF. CDR3 DNA sequence: TGTGCCAGCAGTCAGACGGGGAACTATGGCTACACCTTC.

This clone was seen just once. This rearrangement joins TRBV19 to TRBJ2-1; D unclear. Germline values: CDR1 LNHDA, CDR2 SQIVND (reference sequence). V lost 6 bases to trimming and J lost 7 bases, with 25 bases between them. CDR3 length equals 17 residues. The CDR3 DNA sequence: TGTGCCAGTAGAAAACTCACCCGGGTCTTAAGTGGGAATGAGCAGTTCTTC. Protein: CASRKLTRVLSGNEQFF.

This clone was seen only once. The chain joins TRBV7-3 to TRBJ2-1, with TRBD1 as a possible D gene (6 bases). This CDR3 has 14 residues. V dropped 0 bases and J dropped 10 bases, with 13 bases sitting between them. The germline gives CDR1 SGHTA, CDR2 FQGTGA. This CDR3 is CASSLTSTGREQFF. CDR3 sequence (DNA): TGTGCCAGCAGCTTAACTTCGACAGGTCGGGAGCAGTTCTTC.

V and J are TRBV5-4 and TRBJ2-5; D is possibly TRBD2 (5 bases). Germline values: CDR1 SGHNT, CDR2 YYREEE (reference sequence). The CDR3 consists of 16 residues. Trimming stripped 5 bases from V and 0 bases from J, with 17 bases between. CDR3 nucleotides: TGTGCCAGCAGTTCTCCGGGATTGGGGTACCAAGAGACCCAGTACTTC. This codes for CASSSPGLGYQETQYF.

V gene TRBV19 combines with J gene TRBJ2-2, with 9 bases fitting TRBD2. Germline trimming cut 5 bases from V and 4 bases from J; bases unmatched to any gene: 8. CDR1 is LNHDA, CDR2 SQIVND, per germline (reference sequence). CDR3 length equals 16 residues. CDR3 bases: TGTGCCAGTAGTGTTTTAGCGGGGGCCATCACCGGGGAGCTGTTTTTT. Translated, it gives CASSVLAGAITGELFF.

The gene calls are TRBV5-1 and TRBJ2-2, with D perhaps matching TRBD1 (6 bases). Trimming shortened V by 4 bases and J by 2 bases, and 12 bases separated the two germline ends. CDR3 length: 15 residues. CDR1 and CDR2 from the germline V gene are SGHRS and YFSETQ. The CDR3 loop is CASSRDTGNTGELFF. The CDR3 coding sequence is TGCGCCAGCAGCCGGGACACGGGAAACACCGGGGAGCTGTTTTTT.

The chain links TRBV25-1 to TRBJ2-2; 13 positions agree with TRBD2. The CDR3 is 14 amino acids. Unmatched junction bases numbered 7, after V lost 10 bases and J lost 8 bases. Germline values: CDR1 MGHDK, CDR2 SYGVNS. The CDR3 reads CATTPGLAGGELFF. The CDR3 DNA reads TGTGCCACCACACCGGGACTAGCGGGGGGGGAGCTGTTTTTT.

The chain is built from TRBV27 and TRBJ2-1; 13 positions agree with TRBD2. CDR1 is MNHEY, CDR2 SMNVEV, per germline (reference sequence). The CDR3 has 16 amino acids. V trimming: 2 bases; J trimming: 6 bases; junction bases outside the gene matches: 4. CDR3 sequence (DNA): TGTGCCAGCAGTTTAATACTAGCGGGAGGGCCCAATGAGCAGTTCTTC. Amino acid sequence: CASSLILAGGPNEQFF.

The rearrangement uses TRBV25-1 and TRBJ1-1; D remains unclear. Per the germline V gene, CDR1 is MGHDK and CDR2 is SYGVNS. With 6 bases removed from V and 4 bases from J, the gap between germline ends came to 21 bases. CDR3 size: 16 residues. This CDR3 reads CASREDRGFRGTEAFF. The CDR3 bases are TGTGCCAGCAGGGAAGATCGAGGGTTCCGCGGCACTGAAGCTTTCTTT.

This clone was observed once. This rearrangement joins TRBV25-1 to TRBJ2-7; 7 bases align to TRBD2. The germline gives CDR1 MGHDK, CDR2 SYGVNS. Trimming at V came to 2 bases and at J to 2 bases, leaving 12 bases not matched to a gene. CDR3 length: 17 residues. The CDR3: CASSEARGVDRTYEQYV. In DNA form, the CDR3 reads TGTGCCAGCAGTGAAGCACGGGGGGTCGACCGGACCTACGAGCAGTACGTC.

The chain recombines TRBV2 with TRBJ2-5; 13 nucleotides line up with TRBD2. V shed 6 bases, J shed 5 bases, and the junction held 6 bases outside the gene matches. The CDR3 is made up of 15 amino acids. Germline V lookup: CDR1 SNHLY, CDR2 FYNNEI. The CDR3 reads CASRPRTSGSETQYF. The DNA of the CDR3 is TGTGCCAGCAGGCCTCGGACTAGCGGGAGCGAGACCCAGTACTTC.

V usage is TRBV5-1 and J usage is TRBJ2-5; D possibly corresponds to TRBD2 (5 bases). Germline V lookup: CDR1 SGHRS, CDR2 YFSETQ. This CDR3 has 15 residues. Trimming left V 3 bases short and J 0 bases short, with 12 bases between. The CDR3 loop is CASSSGLGNQETQYF. CDR3 sequence (DNA): TGCGCCAGCAGCTCCGGACTGGGAAACCAAGAGACCCAGTACTTC.